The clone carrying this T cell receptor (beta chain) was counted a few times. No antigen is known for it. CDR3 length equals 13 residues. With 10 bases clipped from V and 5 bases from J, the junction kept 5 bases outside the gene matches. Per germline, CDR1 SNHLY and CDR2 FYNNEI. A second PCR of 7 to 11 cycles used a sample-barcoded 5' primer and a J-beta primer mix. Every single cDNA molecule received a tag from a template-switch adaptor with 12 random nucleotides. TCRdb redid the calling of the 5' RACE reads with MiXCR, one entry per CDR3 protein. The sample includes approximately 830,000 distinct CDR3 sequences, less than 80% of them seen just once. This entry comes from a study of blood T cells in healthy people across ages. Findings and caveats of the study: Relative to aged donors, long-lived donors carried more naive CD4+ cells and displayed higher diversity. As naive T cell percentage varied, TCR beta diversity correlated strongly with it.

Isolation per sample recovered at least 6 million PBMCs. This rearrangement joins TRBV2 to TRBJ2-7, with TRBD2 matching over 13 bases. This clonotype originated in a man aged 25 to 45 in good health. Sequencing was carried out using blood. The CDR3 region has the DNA TGTGCCACCACTAGCGGGGGGGCTGACGAGCAGTACTTC. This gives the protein CATTSGGADEQYF.